The 25 T cell receptor beta chains given below trace back to one sample, sequenced in a study of blood T cell repertoires in COVID-19. Clones were sequenced by immunoSEQ multiplex PCR, and TCRdb holds only the in-frame ones, with some missing. The sample has around 390,000 clones, roughly 89% seen once. Sequencing was carried out using PBMCs or T cells enriched from blood (not recorded which). The receptors were sampled from a woman aged 45 to 65 who had recovered from COVID-19.

This clone was recorded a few times. V gene TRBV28 combines with J gene TRBJ2-7; a weak D match, TRBD1 (5 bases). This CDR3 has 13 amino acids. CDR1 is MDHEN and CDR2 is SYDVKM in the germline V gene. V shed 11 bases and J shed 1 base, with 15 bases lying between them. CDR3 in DNA: TGTGCCGCCCATAGAGACAGTTCCTACGAGCAGTACTTC. This sequence encodes CAAHRDSSYEQYF.

The V call is TRBV4-2, the J call TRBJ2-5; D is unresolved. This CDR3 comprises 14 residues. The V end was cut by 0 bases, the J end by 1 base, with 6 bases between. Per germline, CDR1 LGHNA and CDR2 YNFKEQ. CDR3 sequence (DNA): TGTGCCAGCAGCCAAGATGACTTCCAAGAGACCCAGTACTTC. Translation: CASSQDDFQETQYF.

V gene TRBV2 combines with J gene TRBJ1-1, with TRBD1 matching 9 bases. The V and J ends lost 1 base and 2 bases, in that order; junction bases with no gene match: 2. The CDR3 extends over 15 amino acids. CDR1 is SNHLY, CDR2 FYNNEI, per germline. The CDR3 region is CASSEGDRDNTEAFF. As DNA, the CDR3 is TGTGCCAGCAGTGAAGGGGACAGGGACAACACTGAAGCTTTCTTT. Complete variable domain (other parts from reference TRBV2 and TRBJ1-1): EPEVTQTPSHQVTQMGQEVILRCVPISNHLYFYWYRQILGQKVEFLVSFYNNEISEKSEIFDDQFSVERPDGSNFTLKIRSTKLEDSAMYFCASSEGDRDNTEAFFGQGTRLTVV.

V usage is TRBV7-2 and J usage is TRBJ1-2, with no clear D. CDR3 length equals 15 residues. The V end lost 1 base, the J end lost 8 bases, and 17 bases lay between the germline ends. The V gene's germline CDR1 is SGHTA and CDR2 FQGNSA. This CDR3 is CASSLGQPLARGYTF. The CDR3 DNA sequence: TGTGCCAGCAGCTTAGGCCAGCCCCTGGCGAGGGGCTACACCTTC. Variable domain in full (rest from reference TRBV7-2 and TRBJ1-2): GAGVSQSPSNKVTEKGKDVELRCDPISGHTALYWYRQSLGQGLEFLIYFQGNSAPDKSGLPSDRFSAERTGGSVSTLTIQRTQQEDSAVYLCASSLGQPLARGYTFGSGTRLTVV.

The chain joins TRBV10-3 to TRBJ1-2; D perhaps matches TRBD1 (6 bases). The CDR3 covers 14 residues. Germline V gives CDR1 ENHRY, CDR2 SYGVKD. The V end lost 10 bases, the J end lost 8 bases, and 23 bases lay between the germline ends. The CDR3 DNA is TGTGCCACATACTTAGGACAAGGGGGTCAGGGCTACACCTTC. It specifies CATYLGQGGQGYTF.

V is TRBV27 and J is TRBJ1-6; D gene unclear. The CDR3 runs to 13 residues. Trimming cost V 7 bases and J 8 bases, with 12 bases left between them. The germline gives CDR1 MNHEY, CDR2 SMNVEV (reference sequence). The CDR3 nucleotides are TGTGCCAGCAAAGATACAGTTCATTCACCCCTCCACTTT. Residues: CASKDTVHSPLHF.

CDR3 in amino acids: CASSKTESVGELFF. DNA for the CDR3: TGCGCCAGCAGCAAGACAGAATCGGTCGGGGAGCTGTTTTTT. The V gene is TRBV5-1, the J gene TRBJ2-2, with a weak D call TRBD1 (5 bases). CDR1 and CDR2 from the germline V gene are SGHRS and YFSETQ. CDR3 length: 14 residues. Trimming removed 4 bases from V and 7 bases from J, with 14 bases in between.

The rearrangement joins TRBV24-1 to TRBJ2-3; no definite D call. Trimming cost V 0 bases and J 10 bases, with 10 bases left between them. Germline CDR1 is KGHDR and CDR2 is SFDVKD. The CDR3 has 13 residues. CDR3 nucleotide sequence: TGTGCCACCAGTGATTTGGAAGCTTCGGCGCAGTATTTT. It is translated as CATSDLEASAQYF.

In regard to this clone: Within the sample, other DNA sequences also encode this same CDR3. The chain has TRBV28 and TRBJ1-5, with D uncertain. The CDR3 contains 11 residues. Trimming left V 6 bases short and J 4 bases short, with 4 bases between. The germline V gene has CDR1 MDHEN and CDR2 SYDVKM. The CDR3 reads CASSQNQPQHF. CDR3 DNA: TGTGCCAGCAGCCAAAATCAGCCCCAGCATTTT.

This chain links TRBV7-9 with TRBJ1-1; no reliable D call. The CDR3 is 15 amino acids. Looked up from germline, CDR1 is SEHNR and CDR2 is FQNEAQ (reference sequence). Trimming left V 8 bases short and J 2 bases short, with 18 bases between. DNA for the CDR3: TGTGCCAGCTCGCTGGGGAGTTCTGAAAACACTGAAGCTTTCTTT. Encoded protein: CASSLGSSENTEAFF. Combining the CDR3 with reference TRBV7-9 and TRBJ1-1 gives the whole variable domain DTGVSQNPRHKITKRGQNVTFRCDPISEHNRLYWYRQTLGQGPEFLTYFQNEAQLEKSRLLSDRFSAERPKGSFSTLEIQRTEQGDSAMYLCASSLGSSENTEAFFGQGTRLTVV.

DNA for the CDR3: TGTGCCAGCAGTTCCTCAAACAGCTCCGGGACAAATATCTACGAGCAGTACTTC. This sequence encodes CASSSSNSSGTNIYEQYF. The rearrangement joins TRBV7-9 to TRBJ2-7, with D possibly being TRBD1 (6 bases). The germline CDR1 and CDR2 sequences are SEHNR and FQNEAQ (reference sequence). V was clipped by 6 bases and J by 3 bases, with 27 bases between them. The CDR3 contains 18 residues.

This clone was seen just once. The chain uses TRBV3-1 (or the pseudogene TRBV3-2) and TRBJ1-2; D is undetermined. With 4 bases removed from V and 1 base from J, the gap between germline ends came to 7 bases. Germline loops: CDR1 LGHDT, CDR2 YNNKEL (reference sequence). CDR3 length: 13 residues. The CDR3 DNA sequence: TGTGCCAGCAGCCCGGGTTATAACTATGGCTACACCTTC. Protein product: CASSPGYNYGYTF.

This chain joins TRBV6-5 and TRBJ2-3, with a weak D call TRBD2 (6 bases). Germline-derived CDR1 and CDR2 are MNHEY and SVGAGI. CDR3 length: 13 amino acids. Between the trimmed V and J ends, which lost 0 bases and 5 bases, there was a span of 6 bases. The CDR3 here is CASSYSEGDTQYF. CDR3 coding DNA: TGTGCCAGCAGTTACTCGGAGGGAGATACGCAGTATTTT.

This clone has only one observation. The chain uses TRBV11-3 and TRBJ2-1, with 9 bases that match TRBD2. The V and J ends lost 5 bases and 7 bases, in that order; junction bases with no gene match: 21. The germline CDR1 and CDR2 sequences are SGHNT and YENEEA. The CDR3 spans 19 residues. As DNA, the CDR3 is TGTGCCAGCAGCCGAGGCGGGCGGGGGGGCCTATACCGCACGAATGAGCAGTTCTTC. Its protein product is CASSRGGRGGLYRTNEQFF.

The chain has TRBV2 and TRBJ2-3; the D is unclear. Between the trimmed V and J ends, which lost 4 bases and 2 bases, there was a span of 13 bases. Germline CDR1 and CDR2: SNHLY and FYNNEI. This CDR3 has 15 residues. CDR3 sequence: CASSAGRRNTDTQYF. CDR3 sequence (DNA): TGTGCCAGCAGTGCCGGTAGGAGAAACACAGATACGCAGTATTTT. Based on the CDR3 plus reference TRBV2 and TRBJ2-3, the full variable domain is EPEVTQTPSHQVTQMGQEVILRCVPISNHLYFYWYRQILGQKVEFLVSFYNNEISEKSEIFDDQFSVERPDGSNFTLKIRSTKLEDSAMYFCASSAGRRNTDTQYFGPGTRLTVL.

This rearrangement joins TRBV28 to TRBJ1-2; TRBD1 matches at 7 bases. Germline CDR1 and CDR2: MDHEN and SYDVKM. V gave up 3 bases and J gave up 4 bases; unmatched junction bases: 8. This CDR3 is built from 15 residues. The CDR3 DNA sequence: TGTGCCAGCAGTTTCTGCGACAGGGCTCCCTATGGCTACACCTTC. This encodes CASSFCDRAPYGYTF.

The chain has TRBV3-1 (or the pseudogene TRBV3-2) and TRBJ1-2, with 10 bases fitting TRBD1. The CDR3 covers 16 residues. The V gene's germline CDR1 is LGHDT and CDR2 YNNKEL (reference sequence). V gave up 6 bases and J gave up 2 bases; unmatched junction bases: 9. The CDR3 coding sequence is TGTGCCAGCAGGCTCACCGGGACAGGGGCAAACTATGGCTACACCTTC. Encoded protein: CASRLTGTGANYGYTF.

This rearrangement joins TRBV15 to TRBJ2-2, with 7 bases lining up with TRBD1. The CDR3 contains 16 residues. In germline, CDR1 is LNHNV, CDR2 YYDKDF (reference sequence). V gave up 1 base and J gave up 6 bases; unmatched junction bases: 8. In nucleotides, the CDR3 is TGTGCCACCAGCAGAGGCGGACAGGTCTATTCCGGGGAGCTGTTTTTT. This translates into CATSRGGQVYSGELFF.

The chain links TRBV13 to TRBJ2-1, with 11 bases that match TRBD2. V was pared by 5 bases and J by 8 bases, with 8 bases of the junction left unmatched. This CDR3 has 15 residues. The germline CDR1 and CDR2 sequences are PRHDT and FYEKMQ (reference sequence). The CDR3 reads CASSVLAGGRDEQFF. The CDR3 DNA is TGTGCCAGCAGCGTCTTAGCGGGGGGGCGTGATGAGCAGTTCTTC.

The chain combines TRBV18 with TRBJ2-1, with 12 nucleotides matching TRBD2. Per germline, CDR1 KGHSH and CDR2 LQKENI. The trim removed 3 bases at V and 7 bases at J, leaving 4 bases unmatched. The CDR3 sequence is 15 residues long. The CDR3 coding sequence is TGTGCCAGCTCACCTCCGGGACTAGCGGGTAATGAGCAGTTCTTC. Translating gives CASSPPGLAGNEQFF.

The V call is TRBV30, the J call TRBJ2-7, with D perhaps TRBD2 (5 bases). The CDR3 loop spans 13 amino acids. Between the trimmed V and J ends, which lost 1 base and 2 bases, there was a span of 9 bases. Germline CDR1 reads GTSNPN; CDR2 reads SVGIG (reference sequence). The CDR3 region has the DNA TGTGCCTGGAGTGCCCGGGAACCCTACGAGCAGTACTTC. This sequence encodes CAWSAREPYEQYF.

The gene calls are TRBV6-1 and TRBJ1-2; the D is unclear. CDR3 length: 14 residues. Germline CDR1 reads MNHNS; CDR2 reads SASEGT. Trimming left V 1 base short and J 4 bases short, with 10 bases between. The CDR3 DNA reads as TGTGCCAGCAGTGAAGAGGCGGGAGGCTATGGCTACACCTTC. It codes for CASSEEAGGYGYTF.

This clone occurred once. This chain uses TRBV7-2 with TRBJ2-7; 12 bases align to TRBD2. Germline loops: CDR1 SGHTA, CDR2 FQGNSA. With V trimmed by 5 bases and J by 3 bases, 5 bases remained unmatched. The CDR3 extends over 15 amino acids. The CDR3 bases are TGTGCCAGCAGCCACGGACTAGCGGGAAACTACGAGCAGTACTTC. Its translation is CASSHGLAGNYEQYF.

The chain uses TRBV6-5 and TRBJ2-1; 8 bases are a match to TRBD1. Germline CDR1 MNHEY, CDR2 SVGAGI. Trimming took 0 bases from V and 3 from J; bases not matched to a gene: 4. This CDR3 contains 16 residues. CDR3 bases: TGTGCCAGCAGTTACTCGACCGGACAGGGCTACAATGAGCAGTTCTTC. Translation: CASSYSTGQGYNEQFF.

The chain employs TRBV10-3 and TRBJ1-6; unclear D gene. Germline-derived CDR1 and CDR2 are ENHRY and SYGVKD. The V gene lost 2 bases and the J gene lost 5 bases, with 10 bases spanning the gap. This CDR3 has 15 residues. The CDR3 DNA is TGTGCCATCAGTGAGGACAACTTCGATAATTCACCCCTCCACTTT. This translates into CAISEDNFDNSPLHF.